This is a list of T cell receptor beta chains from one sample in a study of cytomegalovirus exposure and HLA in healthy donors. Sequencing used immunoSEQ multiplex PCR; TCRdb keeps in-frame clones, though not all of them. The data contain around 150,000 clones, around 60% of them singletons. The sample was PBMCs. These receptors came from a woman aged 55-75 years in good health and CMV-seropositive. Each CDR3 is given with its conserved first and last residue. The D gene is left open where the match is weak.

V gene	J gene	D gene	CDR3 DNA	CDR3 protein
TRBV28	TRBJ2-5	TRBD2	TGTGCCAGCAGTTTCCTAGCGGGAGTGGAGACCCAGTACTTC	CASSFLAGVETQYF
TRBV7-9	TRBJ2-7	TRBD2	TGTGCCAGCAGCTGGACTAGCGTAGCCTACGAGCAGTACTTC	CASSWTSVAYEQYF
TRBV13	TRBJ1-5	NA	TGTGCCAGCAGCTGGGGGGATCAGCCCCAGCATTTT	CASSWGDQPQHF
TRBV5-6	TRBJ2-2	NA	TGTGCCAGCAGCTTGGGGGCTACCCCCCTTATCGGGGAGCTGTTTTTT	CASSLGATPLIGELFF
TRBV10-3	TRBJ1-5	NA	TGTGCCATCAGTGAGTCGCCAGGTAATCAGCCCCAGCATTTT	CAISESPGNQPQHF
TRBV27	TRBJ2-2	TRBD1	TGTGCCAGCAGTCCGGGACAGGGGACCGGGGAGCTGTTTTTT	CASSPGQGTGELFF
TRBV27	TRBJ2-5	NA	TGTGCCAGCAGGCTGGCGGGAATGGAGACCCAGTACTTC	CASRLAGMETQYF
TRBV10-3	TRBJ2-7	TRBD1	TGTGCCATCAGTAAGCAGGGGGATCGGGAGCAGTACTTC	CAISKQGDREQYF
TRBV20-1	TRBJ1-2	NA	TGCAGTGCTAGACAGGGAGGCTACACCTTC	CSARQGGYTF
TRBV7-8	TRBJ2-2	NA	TGTGCCAGCAGCCCAGAGTTCGGGACACCCACATACACCGGGGAGCTGTTTTTT	CASSPEFGTPTYTGELFF
TRBV13	TRBJ2-3	TRBD2	TGTGCCAGCAGCTTTAGCGGGAGCGGGAGCACAGATACGCAGTATTTT	CASSFSGSGSTDTQYF
TRBV5-8	TRBJ2-7	NA	TGTGCCAGCAGCCCGGATTGGGGCGCAAAATTCGGCCTTTCCTACGAGCAGTACTTC	CASSPDWGAKFGLSYEQYF
TRBV4-1	TRBJ2-7	NA	TGCGCCAGCAGCCAAGATAGGGCCGGGATGTTGGCTGGAAGGGTCCTTCGCTTC	CASSQDRAGMLAGRVLRF